The clone carrying this T cell receptor (beta chain) showed up many times. What it binds is not known. This CDR3 is built from 17 residues. The V gene lost 7 bases and the J gene lost 0 bases, with 16 bases spanning the gap. Germline V gene data show CDR1 as MNHEY and CDR2 as SVGAGI. Each CDR3 protein is one row after TCRdb ran MiXCR on the RACE reads. The sample holds about 340,000 distinct CDR3 sequences, around 7% seen once. This entry belongs to a study of human T cells and chemical hapten exposure. This sample's time point: patch test 1, 2 weeks after DPC sensitization. Treatment in this sample: therapeutic diphenylcyclopropenone sensitization with weekly scalp DPC. Study results and limitations: Every donor had alopecia, and their immune response may therefore differ from healthy people's.

V is TRBV6-5 and J is TRBJ2-6; either TRBD1 or TRBD2 may supply D (5 bases each). The clonotype was recovered from a woman aged 18-30 years with alopecia areata. Some clones in this sample may be carry-over from other donors' samples. The material sequenced was whole blood, taken in connection with sensitization to the hapten diphenylcyclopropenone (DPC). CDR3 sequence (DNA): TGTGCCAGCACCTGGACCTGGGGGAACTCTGGGGCCAACGTCCTGACTTTC. Translating gives CASTWTWGNSGANVLTF.